This note documents a single T cell receptor beta chain sequence. The CDR3 loop spans 13 amino acids. Germline V lookup: CDR1 SNHLY, CDR2 FYNNEI. Trimming removed 6 bases from V and 5 bases from J, with 13 bases in between. This table comes from immunoSEQ multiplex PCR, and its TCRdb copy is limited to in-frame clones, with some not included. The sample carries under 70,000 clones, roughly 89% recorded once. This sample is drawn from a study of T cell changes during pregnancy in multiple sclerosis. The rearrangement joins TRBV2 to TRBJ1-1, with a possible D match to TRBD1 (6 bases). The clonotype originates from a female donor in good health, enrolled as a control in a pregnancy study. The sample was peripheral blood, taken in the third trimester of pregnancy. For the CDR3, the DNA is TGTGCCAGCAGACTACAGGGTGGGACTGAAGCTTTCTTT. Translated, it gives CASRLQGGTEAFF.